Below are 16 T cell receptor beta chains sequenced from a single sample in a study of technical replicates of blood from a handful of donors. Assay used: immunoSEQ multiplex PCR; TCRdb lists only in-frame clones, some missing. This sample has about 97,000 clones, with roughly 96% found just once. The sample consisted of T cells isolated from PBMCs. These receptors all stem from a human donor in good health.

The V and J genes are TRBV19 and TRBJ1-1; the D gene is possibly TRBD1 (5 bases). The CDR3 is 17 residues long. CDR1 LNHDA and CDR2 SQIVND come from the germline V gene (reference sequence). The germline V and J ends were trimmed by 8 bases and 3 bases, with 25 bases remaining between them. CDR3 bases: TGTGCCAGTCCTCCGGGACGAAATTGGGGGGAATACACTGAAGCTTTCTTT. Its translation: CASPPGRNWGEYTEAFF.

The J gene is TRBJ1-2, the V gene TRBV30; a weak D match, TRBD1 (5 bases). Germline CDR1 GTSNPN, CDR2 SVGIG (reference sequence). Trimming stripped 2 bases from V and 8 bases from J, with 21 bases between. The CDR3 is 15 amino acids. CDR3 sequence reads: CAWSQYLGTLGGYTF. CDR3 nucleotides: TGTGCCTGGAGTCAATATCTAGGGACTTTAGGGGGCTACACCTTC.

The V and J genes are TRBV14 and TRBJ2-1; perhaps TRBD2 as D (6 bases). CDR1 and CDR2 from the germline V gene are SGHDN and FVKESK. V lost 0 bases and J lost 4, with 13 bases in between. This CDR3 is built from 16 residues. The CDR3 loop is CASSQDQGLEYNEQFF. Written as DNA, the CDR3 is TGTGCCAGCAGCCAAGATCAGGGACTGGAGTACAATGAGCAGTTCTTC.

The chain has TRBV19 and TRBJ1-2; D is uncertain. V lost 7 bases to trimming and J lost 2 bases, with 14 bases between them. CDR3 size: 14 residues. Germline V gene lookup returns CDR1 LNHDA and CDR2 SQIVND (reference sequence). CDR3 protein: CASKNLAENYGYTF. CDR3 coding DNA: TGTGCCAGTAAAAATTTAGCGGAAAACTATGGCTACACCTTC. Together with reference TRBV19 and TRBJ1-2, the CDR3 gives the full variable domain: DGGITQSPKYLFRKEGQNVTLSCEQNLNHDAMYWYRQDPGQGLRLIYYSQIVNDFQKGDIAEGYSVSREKKESFPLTVTSAQKNPTAFYLCASKNLAENYGYTFGSGTRLTVV.

This CDR3 is CASTPLGLAYSNQPQHF. DNA of the CDR3: TGTGCCAGCACCCCGCTAGGGCTAGCTTATAGCAATCAGCCCCAGCATTTT. The chain is built from TRBV27 and TRBJ1-5; D unresolved. Between the trimmed V and J ends, which lost 7 bases and 0 bases, there was a span of 19 bases. Germline V CDR1 and CDR2: MNHEY, SMNVEV (reference sequence). This CDR3 spans 17 amino acids.

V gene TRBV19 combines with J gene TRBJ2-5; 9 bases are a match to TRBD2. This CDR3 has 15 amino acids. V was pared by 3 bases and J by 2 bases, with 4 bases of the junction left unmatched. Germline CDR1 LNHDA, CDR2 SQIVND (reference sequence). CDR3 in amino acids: CASSMWLAGQETQYF. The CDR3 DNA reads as TGTGCCAGTAGTATGTGGCTAGCGGGACAAGAGACCCAGTACTTC.

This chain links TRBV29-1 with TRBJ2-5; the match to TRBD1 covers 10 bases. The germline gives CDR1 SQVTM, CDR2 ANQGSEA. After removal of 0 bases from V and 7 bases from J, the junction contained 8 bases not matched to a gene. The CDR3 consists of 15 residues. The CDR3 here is CSVEDDRGHYVTQYF. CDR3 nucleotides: TGCAGCGTTGAAGATGACAGGGGGCATTACGTGACCCAGTACTTC.

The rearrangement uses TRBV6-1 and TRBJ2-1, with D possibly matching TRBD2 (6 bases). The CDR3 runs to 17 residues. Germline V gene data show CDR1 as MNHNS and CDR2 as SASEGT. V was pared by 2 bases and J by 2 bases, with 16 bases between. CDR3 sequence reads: CASSERKAGLAYNEQFF. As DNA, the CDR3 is TGTGCCAGCAGTGAACGGAAAGCGGGTTTGGCCTACAATGAGCAGTTCTTC.

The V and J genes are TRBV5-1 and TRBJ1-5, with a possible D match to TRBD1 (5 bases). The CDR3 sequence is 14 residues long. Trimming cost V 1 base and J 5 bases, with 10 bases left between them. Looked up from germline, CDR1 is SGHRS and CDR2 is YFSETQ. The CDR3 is CASSLNGGDQPQHF. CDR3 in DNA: TGCGCCAGCAGCTTGAACGGGGGGGATCAGCCCCAGCATTTT.

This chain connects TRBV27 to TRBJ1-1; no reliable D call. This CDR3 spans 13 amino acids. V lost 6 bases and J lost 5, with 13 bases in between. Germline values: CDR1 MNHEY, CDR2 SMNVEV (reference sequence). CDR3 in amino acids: CASSLAKETEAFF. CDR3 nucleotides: TGTGCCAGCAGCTTGGCCAAGGAGACTGAAGCTTTCTTT.

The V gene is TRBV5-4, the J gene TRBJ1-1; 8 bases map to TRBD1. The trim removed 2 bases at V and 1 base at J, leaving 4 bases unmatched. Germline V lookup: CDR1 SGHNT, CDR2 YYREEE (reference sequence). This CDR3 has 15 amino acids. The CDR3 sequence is CASSLRTGPNTEAFF. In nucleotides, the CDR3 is TGTGCCAGCAGCTTACGGACAGGGCCGAACACTGAAGCTTTCTTT.

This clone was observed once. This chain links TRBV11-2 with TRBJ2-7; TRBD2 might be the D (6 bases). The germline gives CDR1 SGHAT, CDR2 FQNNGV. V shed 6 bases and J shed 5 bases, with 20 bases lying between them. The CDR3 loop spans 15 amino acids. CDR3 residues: CASRNDFGRDHEQYF. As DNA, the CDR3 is TGTGCCAGCAGAAATGATTTTGGGCGGGACCACGAGCAGTACTTC.

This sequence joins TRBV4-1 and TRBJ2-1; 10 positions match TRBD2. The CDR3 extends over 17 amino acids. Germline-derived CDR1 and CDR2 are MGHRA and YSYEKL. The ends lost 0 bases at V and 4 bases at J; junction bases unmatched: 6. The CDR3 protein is CASSQDWPAGGYNEQFF. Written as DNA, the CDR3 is TGCGCCAGCAGCCAAGACTGGCCAGCGGGAGGGTACAATGAGCAGTTCTTC.

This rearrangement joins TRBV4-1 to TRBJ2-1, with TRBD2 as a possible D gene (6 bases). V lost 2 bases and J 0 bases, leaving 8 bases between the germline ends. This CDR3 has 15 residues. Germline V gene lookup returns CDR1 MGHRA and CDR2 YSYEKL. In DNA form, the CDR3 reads TGCGCCAGCAGCCAATATAGCGGCTCCTACAATGAGCAGTTCTTC. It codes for CASSQYSGSYNEQFF.

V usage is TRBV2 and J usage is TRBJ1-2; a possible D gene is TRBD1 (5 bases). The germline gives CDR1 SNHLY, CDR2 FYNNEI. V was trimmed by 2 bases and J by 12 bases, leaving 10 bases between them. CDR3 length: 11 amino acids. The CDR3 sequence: CASSEQGPHTF. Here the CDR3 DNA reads TGTGCCAGCAGTGAACAGGGTCCTCACACCTTC.

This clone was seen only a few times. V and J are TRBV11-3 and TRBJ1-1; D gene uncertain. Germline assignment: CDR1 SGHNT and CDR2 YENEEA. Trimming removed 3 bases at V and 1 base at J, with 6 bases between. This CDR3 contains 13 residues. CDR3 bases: TGTGCCAGCAGCTTGAACAGGAACACTGAAGCTTTCTTT. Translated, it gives CASSLNRNTEAFF.